The 18 T cell receptor beta chains in this list originate from one sample, sequenced in a study of T-cell reconstitution after alpha-beta-depleted transplantation in children. This sample's TCRbeta library carried unique molecular identifier barcodes. TCRdb re-called the PCR reads through MiXCR, storing one row per CDR3 protein. The sample gives over 150,000 distinct CDR3 sequences, 6.6% of which show up once; just over 5.5% is in the top ten. The sequences come from PBMCs, collected before TCRalphabeta/CD19-depleted stem cell transplant. These TCRs come from a boy younger than 10 with acute lymphoblastic leukemia, due to receive a stem cell transplant.

This clonotype came up many times. CDR3 sequence reads: CASTGPGELFF. The CDR3 DNA reads TGTGCCAGCACCGGACCCGGGGAGCTGTTTTTT. J is TRBJ2-2 and V is TRBV6-2 or TRBV6-3; D is ambiguous. The CDR3 consists of 11 residues. Trimming shortened V by 7 bases and J by 6 bases, and 6 bases separated the two germline ends. Germline V lookup: CDR1 MNHEY, CDR2 SVGEGT.

This clonotype occurred many times. V usage is TRBV6-2 or TRBV6-3 and J usage is TRBJ2-1; 11 nucleotides match TRBD1. J was trimmed by 5 bases and V by 8 bases; bases with no gene match: 5. The CDR3 loop spans 14 amino acids. Germline CDR1 and CDR2: MNHEY and SVGEGT. DNA for the CDR3: TGTGCCAGCGACCGGGACAGGGGGAACAATGAGCAGTTCTTC. Its protein is CASDRDRGNNEQFF.

In the case of this clonotype: One base away lies a much larger clone, so this may be a sequencing read error. V usage is TRBV2 and J usage is TRBJ2-7; tentative D call: TRBD2 (6 bases). From germline, CDR1 is SNHLY and CDR2 FYNNEI. The CDR3 totals 17 residues. Between the trimmed V and J ends, which lost 10 bases and 7 bases, there was a span of 32 bases. The CDR3 is CAISPSVLALPVSEQYF. The DNA of the CDR3 is TGTGCCATCAGCCCATCGGTACTAGCATTACCCGTAAGTGAGCAGTACTTC.

This clonotype was seen many times. The chain couples TRBV4-3 to TRBJ2-3, with a weak D call TRBD2 (6 bases). V lost 1 base, J lost 1 base, and 6 bases lay in between. The CDR3 length is 14 residues. From germline, CDR1 is LGHNA and CDR2 YSLEER. Here the CDR3 reads CASSQAGGTDTQYF. The CDR3 DNA reads TGCGCCAGCAGCCAAGCGGGGGGCACAGATACGCAGTATTTT.

This sequence joins TRBV20-1 and TRBJ2-6, with D possibly matching TRBD1 (6 bases). V gave up 3 bases and J gave up 2 bases, with 17 bases separating them. The germline CDR1 and CDR2 sequences are DFQATT and SNEGSKA (reference sequence). This CDR3 is 17 amino acids long. The CDR3 loop reads CSASRQVLGAGANVLTF. The CDR3 DNA reads TGCAGTGCTAGTAGACAGGTCCTCGGGGCTGGGGCCAACGTCCTGACTTTC.

V usage is TRBV11-2 and J usage is TRBJ2-6; D is ambiguous. Trimming left V 1 base short and J 0 bases short, with 7 bases between. The CDR3 loop spans 16 amino acids. CDR1 is SGHAT, CDR2 FQNNGV, per germline. The CDR3 spells CASSLGHHSGANVLTF. CDR3 coding DNA: TGTGCCAGCAGCTTAGGTCACCACTCTGGGGCCAACGTCCTGACTTTC.

This clonotype was seen repeatedly, ten times or more. The V call is TRBV13, the J call TRBJ2-1, with TRBD2 matching over 11 bases. The CDR3 has 17 amino acids. CDR1 is PRHDT and CDR2 is FYEKMQ in the germline V gene (reference sequence). Germline trimming cut 1 base from V and 2 bases from J; bases unmatched to any gene: 4. In DNA form, the CDR3 reads TGTGCCAGCAGCTTAGTGACTAGCGGGGCCCCCTACAATGAGCAGTTCTTC. It translates to CASSLVTSGAPYNEQFF.

This clonotype came up many times. V and J are TRBV5-6 and TRBJ2-2; 10 nucleotides line up with TRBD2. Per the germline V gene, CDR1 is SGHDT and CDR2 is YYEEEE. V was clipped by 4 bases and J by 3 bases; unmatched bases: 12. This CDR3 contains 18 residues. CDR3 sequence: CASSPPPSGRRDTGELFF. As DNA, the CDR3 is TGTGCCAGCAGCCCCCCACCTAGCGGGAGACGGGACACCGGGGAGCTGTTTTTT.

The table lists this clonotype with many counts. The chain employs TRBV12-3 or TRBV12-4 and TRBJ1-1; TRBD1 is a possible D gene (6 bases). The CDR3 length is 14 residues. The V gene lost 3 bases and the J gene lost 4 bases, with 12 bases spanning the gap. The CDR3 here is CASSLWDTSTEAFF. The CDR3 nucleotides are TGTGCCAGCAGTTTGTGGGACACCTCCACTGAAGCTTTCTTT.

V gene TRBV27 combines with J gene TRBJ1-1; 7 positions agree with TRBD1. The CDR3 is 13 amino acids. Germline V lookup: CDR1 MNHEY, CDR2 SMNVEV (reference sequence). Losses at the gene ends were 5 bases for V and 5 bases for J; bases not matched to a gene: 5. CDR3 protein: CASSLTGFTEAFF. In nucleotides, the CDR3 is TGTGCCAGCAGTCTGACAGGGTTTACTGAAGCTTTCTTT.

This clonotype appeared many times. The rearrangement links TRBV9 to TRBJ1-1, with D possibly matching TRBD1 (6 bases). The CDR3 consists of 14 residues. Germline V gene data show CDR1 as SGDLS and CDR2 as YYNGEE. V lost 2 bases and J 11 bases, leaving 19 bases between the germline ends. This CDR3 is CASSVGAMGGEAFF. The CDR3 DNA reads as TGTGCCAGCAGCGTGGGGGCTATGGGCGGGGAGGCTTTCTTT. The full variable domain, in which reference TRBV9 and TRBJ1-1 provide the parts outside the CDR3, is DSGVTQTPKHLITATGQRVTLRCSPRSGDLSVYWYQQSLDQGLQFLIQYYNGEERAKGNILERFSAQQFPDLHSELNLSSLELGDSALYFCASSVGAMGGEAFFGQGTRLTVV.

This clonotype was seen at least ten times. This rearrangement joins TRBV7-9 to TRBJ2-3; 7 bases are shared with TRBD1. Germline V gene data show CDR1 as SEHNR and CDR2 as FQNEAQ (reference sequence). V shed 6 bases and J 3 bases; nucleotides not matched to a gene: 15. The CDR3 covers 17 residues. Here the CDR3 DNA reads TGTGCCAGCAGTTCTGCCCCCAGGACAGGAGCAACAGATACGCAGTATTTT. It is translated as CASSSAPRTGATDTQYF.

This clonotype came up many times. The chain recombines TRBV29-1 with TRBJ2-7; D is unclear. Trimming stripped 7 bases from V and 2 bases from J, with 12 bases between. The CDR3 consists of 12 residues. Germline CDR1 is SQVTM and CDR2 is ANQGSEA. CDR3 loop: CSARGVAYEQYF. CDR3 coding DNA: TGCAGCGCAAGAGGTGTAGCCTACGAGCAGTACTTC.

This clonotype was seen many times. The rearrangement joins TRBV15 to TRBJ2-1, with 8 bases that match TRBD1. The CDR3 spans 15 residues. Germline CDR1 reads LNHNV; CDR2 reads YYDKDF (reference sequence). Germline trimming cut 6 bases from V and 7 bases from J; bases unmatched to any gene: 11. The DNA for the CDR3 is TGTGCCACCAGGCCCGGGACAGGACACGATAATGAGCAGTTCTTC. Protein product: CATRPGTGHDNEQFF.

There are a few counts of this clonotype. V and J are TRBV7-2 and TRBJ1-3; D unclear. V was shortened by 5 bases and J by 0 bases, with 5 bases between the two germline ends. The CDR3 consists of 13 residues. The germline gives CDR1 SGHTA, CDR2 FQGNSA. DNA for the CDR3: TGTGCCAGCAGCCAGGACTCTGGAAACACCATATATTTT. Amino acid sequence: CASSQDSGNTIYF.

This clonotype has just a few counts. This sequence joins TRBV2 and TRBJ2-1; 8 bases are shared with TRBD2. CDR3 length: 10 amino acids. Trimming cost V 9 bases and J 12 bases; bases outside gene matches: 4. Germline assignment: CDR1 SNHLY and CDR2 FYNNEI. The CDR3: CASAGRGQFF. CDR3 coding DNA: TGTGCCAGTGCCGGGAGGGGGCAGTTCTTC. The whole variable domain, filled in from reference TRBV2 and TRBJ2-1, reads EPEVTQTPSHQVTQMGQEVILRCVPISNHLYFYWYRQILGQKVEFLVSFYNNEISEKSEIFDDQFSVERPDGSNFTLKIRSTKLEDSAMYFCASAGRGQFFGPGTRLTVL.

The J gene is TRBJ2-3, the V gene TRBV7-3, with 8 bases matching TRBD2. The germline V gene encodes CDR1 SGHTA and CDR2 FQGTGA. Unmatched junction bases numbered 11, after V lost 6 bases and J lost 3 bases. The CDR3 is 16 amino acids. The CDR3 sequence is CASSYSTGGGTDTQYF. The CDR3 nucleotides read TGTGCCAGCAGTTATTCAACGGGGGGGGGAACAGATACGCAGTATTTT.

This clonotype was picked up many times. The chain has TRBV12-3 or TRBV12-4 and TRBJ2-2; D is perhaps TRBD1 (6 bases). CDR3 length: 14 amino acids. V gave up 6 bases and J gave up 7 bases, with 15 bases separating them. DNA for the CDR3: TGTGCCAGCAGCCCCACAGGGTTAGGCGGGGAGCTGTTTTTT. Translated, it gives CASSPTGLGGELFF.